These 18 T cell receptor beta chains share one sample of origin, sequenced in a study of T cells in Graves' hyperthyroidism and ophthalmopathy. The investigators amplified TCR beta CDR3 regions from RNA transcripts. The HTBI primer set was used in a first-round RT-PCR of the TCR CDR3. MiXCR, run by TCRdb on the multiplex PCR reads, gives a single entry per CDR3 protein. The table includes 300,000 to 450,000 distinct CDR3 sequences, more than 15% detected once. The sequenced material came from blood. These receptor sequences come from a woman aged 18-35 years with Graves' hyperthyroidism that later progressed to Graves' ophthalmopathy.

This clonotype has just a few counts. The chain carries TRBV5-1 and TRBJ2-3; 8 bases match TRBD2. The CDR3 consists of 17 residues. After removal of 0 bases from V and 2 bases from J, the junction contained 8 bases not matched to a gene. Germline CDR1 reads SGHRS; CDR2 reads YFSETQ. In DNA form, the CDR3 reads TGCGCCAGCAGCTTGGCCCGCGATAGCGGGATCACAGATACGCAGTATTTT. Translating it yields CASSLARDSGITDTQYF.

This clonotype showed up many times. The gene calls are TRBV28 and TRBJ2-1; 8 positions match TRBD2. This CDR3 region has 16 residues. With 4 bases clipped from V and 3 bases from J, the junction kept 8 bases outside the gene matches. Germline CDR1 reads MDHEN; CDR2 reads SYDVKM. CDR3 nucleotide sequence: TGTGCCAGCAGTTCCCTAAGCGGGAGATACTACAATGAGCAGTTCTTC. Residues: CASSSLSGRYYNEQFF.

This clonotype occurred many times. V gene TRBV6-1 combines with J gene TRBJ2-2, with 12 bases identical to TRBD2. Germline CDR1 reads MNHNS; CDR2 reads SASEGT. This CDR3 is built from 17 residues. With 5 bases clipped from V and 7 bases from J, the junction kept 11 bases outside the gene matches. The CDR3 loop is CASSFGPLTSGGGELFF. In nucleotides, the CDR3 is TGTGCCAGCAGTTTCGGACCACTGACTAGCGGGGGCGGGGAGCTGTTTTTT.

In this sample, this clonotype turned up many times. The rearrangement links TRBV12-3 or TRBV12-4 to TRBJ2-4; TRBD2 aligns across 9 bases. The CDR3 loop spans 17 amino acids. Unmatched junction bases numbered 5, after V lost 1 base and J lost 1 base. CDR3: CASSLGASGIAKNIQYF. The CDR3 nucleotides read TGTGCCAGCAGTTTAGGAGCTAGCGGGATTGCCAAAAACATTCAGTACTTC.

The chain recombines TRBV19 with TRBJ1-4, with 11 bases aligning to TRBD1. From germline, CDR1 is LNHDA and CDR2 SQIVND (reference sequence). This CDR3 contains 17 residues. The J segment lost 1 base and the V segment lost 6 bases, leaving 7 bases of the junction unmatched. The CDR3 DNA follows: TGTGCCAGTAGCCGTGGACAGGGGGCAGTAACTAATGAAAAACTGTTTTTT. It translates to CASSRGQGAVTNEKLFF.

This clonotype was counted ten times or more. The rearrangement joins TRBV6-2 or TRBV6-3 to TRBJ2-6, with TRBD2 matching over 11 bases. V trimming: 4 bases; J trimming: 7 bases; junction bases outside the gene matches: 12. CDR1 is MNHEY, CDR2 SVGEGT, per germline. CDR3 length: 18 amino acids. CDR3 DNA sequence: TGTGCCAGCAGTTCTCCCTACTCCGGGACTAGCGGAGCCAACGTCCTGACTTTC. Protein sequence: CASSSPYSGTSGANVLTF.

This clonotype was counted ten times or more. The chain couples TRBV3-1 to TRBJ2-2; the D gene is possibly TRBD1 (5 bases). Germline-derived CDR1 and CDR2 are LGHDT and YNNKEL (reference sequence). Trimming took off 1 base at V and 7 bases at J, with 10 bases between the two ends. The CDR3 contains 14 residues. CDR3 loop: CASSQGQGIGELFF. CDR3 coding DNA: TGTGCCAGCAGCCAAGGGCAGGGAATCGGGGAGCTGTTTTTT.

This clonotype was seen a handful of times. The J gene is TRBJ2-1, the V gene TRBV6-2 or TRBV6-3; 13 bases fit TRBD2. Germline trimming cut 2 bases from V and 6 bases from J; bases unmatched to any gene: 1. Per germline, CDR1 MNHEY and CDR2 SVGEGT. The CDR3 runs to 15 residues. Here the CDR3 DNA reads TGTGCCAGCAGTTACGGGACTAGCGGGATCAATGAGCAGTTCTTC. Protein product: CASSYGTSGINEQFF.

This clonotype was counted ten times or more. The chain employs TRBV7-2 and TRBJ2-5, with 11 positions matching TRBD2. The germline V gene has CDR1 SGHTA and CDR2 FQGNSA. V dropped 0 bases and J dropped 1; count of bases not matched to a gene: 1. This CDR3 has 16 residues. This chain's CDR3 is CASSLASGRGQETQYF. DNA for the CDR3: TGTGCCAGCAGCTTAGCTAGCGGGAGGGGCCAAGAGACCCAGTACTTC.

As regards this clonotype: It may be a read error: a sequence one base away is much more abundant. The chain links TRBV7-9 to TRBJ2-3; D is possibly TRBD2 (6 bases). V lost 0 bases, J lost 4 bases, and 14 bases lay in between. The CDR3 is 16 amino acids. The germline V gene has CDR1 SEHNR and CDR2 FQNEAQ (reference sequence). The CDR3 reads CASSLAVGGPPDTQYF. For the CDR3, the DNA is TGTGCCAGCAGCTTAGCGGTCGGGGGACCCCCAGATACGCAGTATTTT.

The chain carries TRBV20-1 and TRBJ2-5, with a weak D call TRBD2 (6 bases). The CDR3 has 13 residues. CDR1 is DFQATT, CDR2 SNEGSKA, per germline (reference sequence). V lost 6 bases and J lost 5, with 16 bases in between. The CDR3 protein is CSAHTGSGETQYF. The DNA for the CDR3 is TGCAGTGCCCACACCGGGAGTGGGGAGACCCAGTACTTC.

This clonotype was detected once. A much larger clone differs by one base, so this may be a read error. This chain links TRBV18 with TRBJ2-1; 10 bases are a match to TRBD2. The length of the CDR3 is 17 residues. The germline V gene has CDR1 KGHSH and CDR2 LQKENI. The V and J ends lost 2 bases and 9 bases, in that order; junction bases with no gene match: 13. CDR3 nucleotide sequence: TGTGCCAGCTCACCAGCCTTGGGACTAGCGAGAGGGATTGAGCAGTTCTTC. Amino acids: CASSPALGLARGIEQFF.

This clonotype was counted between two and nine times. V and J are TRBV24-1 and TRBJ2-1; 11 positions match TRBD2. Germline V gene sequence: CDR1 KGHDR, CDR2 SFDVKD. The CDR3 covers 15 residues. V trimming: 4 bases; J trimming: 4 bases; junction bases outside the gene matches: 2. Here the CDR3 DNA reads TGTGCCACCAGTGACGGGACTAGCGGTTACAATGAGCAGTTCTTC. This encodes CATSDGTSGYNEQFF.

This clonotype was found many times. The chain has TRBV2 and TRBJ2-1; 13 bases align to TRBD2. The trim removed 8 bases at V and 2 bases at J, leaving 12 bases unmatched. There are 18 residues in the CDR3. Germline CDR1 reads SNHLY; CDR2 reads FYNNEI. As DNA, the CDR3 is TGTGCCAGCTGTTCTGGGACTAGCGGGATAGGGACCTACAATGAGCAGTTCTTC. Translation: CASCSGTSGIGTYNEQFF.

The chain has TRBV6-4 and TRBJ2-3; TRBD2 aligns across 11 bases. This CDR3 has 16 residues. Trimming cost V 2 bases and J 3 bases; bases outside gene matches: 4. Germline V gives CDR1 MRHNA, CDR2 SNTAGT. The CDR3 nucleotides read TGTGCCAGCAGTGACACGGGGACTAGCGGAACAGATACGCAGTATTTT. Its translation is CASSDTGTSGTDTQYF.

This clonotype has only a few counts. The chain employs TRBV5-6 and TRBJ2-1, with D unclear. Germline loops: CDR1 SGHDT, CDR2 YYEEEE. CDR3 length equals 11 residues. Trimming shortened V by 3 bases and J by 8 bases, and 6 bases separated the two germline ends. CDR3 amino acids: CASSSHYEQFF. Written as DNA, the CDR3 is TGTGCCAGCAGCTCCCACTATGAGCAGTTCTTC.

This clonotype has more than one count but fewer than ten. V gene TRBV6-1 combines with J gene TRBJ1-3, with D perhaps matching TRBD1 (6 bases). This CDR3 is 14 amino acids long. V lost 6 bases, J lost 3 bases, and 12 bases lay in between. Germline V gene lookup returns CDR1 MNHNS and CDR2 SASEGT. The CDR3 spells CASRKTGSGNTIYF. As DNA, the CDR3 is TGTGCCAGCAGGAAAACAGGGAGTGGAAACACCATATATTTT.

Comments on this clonotype: A much larger clone sits a single nucleotide away, making a read error possible. The chain carries TRBV7-9 and TRBJ2-7, with 8 bases that match TRBD1. This CDR3 comprises 13 residues. Germline CDR1 and CDR2: SEHNR and FQNEAQ (reference sequence). In DNA, the CDR3 is TGTGCCAGCAGTTCGGACAGGGCCTACGAGCGGTACTTC. Translated: CASSSDRAYERYF. Using reference TRBV7-9 and TRBJ2-7 for the parts outside the CDR3, the full variable domain is DTGVSQNPRHKITKRGQNVTFRCDPISEHNRLYWYRQTLGQGPEFLTYFQNEAQLEKSRLLSDRFSAERPKGSFSTLEIQRTEQGDSAMYLCASSSDRAYERYFGPGTRLTVT.